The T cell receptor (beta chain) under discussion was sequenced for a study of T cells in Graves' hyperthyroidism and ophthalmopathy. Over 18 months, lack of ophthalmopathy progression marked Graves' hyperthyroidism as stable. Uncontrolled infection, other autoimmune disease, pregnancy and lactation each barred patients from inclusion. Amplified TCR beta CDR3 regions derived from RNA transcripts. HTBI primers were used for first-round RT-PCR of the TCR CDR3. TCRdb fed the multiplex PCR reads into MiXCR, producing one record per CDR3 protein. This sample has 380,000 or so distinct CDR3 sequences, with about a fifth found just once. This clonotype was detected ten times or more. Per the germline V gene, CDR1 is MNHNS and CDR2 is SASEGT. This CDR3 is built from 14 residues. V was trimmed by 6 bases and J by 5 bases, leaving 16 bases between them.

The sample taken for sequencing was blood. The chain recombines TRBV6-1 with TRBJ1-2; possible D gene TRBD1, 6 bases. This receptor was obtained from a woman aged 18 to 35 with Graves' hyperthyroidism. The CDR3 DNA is TGTGCCAGCAGACAGGGCCCAGAACTTTATGGCTACACCTTC. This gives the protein CASRQGPELYGYTF.